This TCR beta chain is from a study of shared clonotypes between healthy human individuals. Produced via immunoSEQ multiplex PCR; TCRdb's table is partial and in-frame only. The sample has about 2,100,000 clones; approximately 94% are singletons. The naive CD8 population came from CD45RO-negative cells selected for CCR7, without terminally differentiated effector memory CD45RA+ cells. The sequenced sample consisted of naive CD8+ T cells from PBMCs. This TCR was sampled from a man aged 18 to 30 in good health. Some clones in this sample may be carry-over from other donors' samples.

The CDR3 is CASSLGQAVYEQYF. The CDR3 coding sequence is TGTGCCAGCAGCTTAGGGCAGGCGGTCTACGAGCAGTACTTC. This chain links TRBV11-2 with TRBJ2-7; D uncertain. The V and J ends lost 1 base and 3 bases respectively, with 10 bases between them. CDR3 length equals 14 residues. CDR1 and CDR2 (germline): SGHAT, FQNNGV.